This T cell receptor beta chain is from a study of OX40 agonist ivuxolimab in advanced cancers. Across the whole study: Previous treatment with anti-PD-1, anti-PD-L1 or anti-CTLA-4 therapy was allowed; roughly 40% had received some. Study-wide results and limits: No determination was made of the antigen specificity of the expanded peripheral T cells.

Concerning this clone itself: The antigen is not known.

Anyone with autoimmune disease history or systemic immunosuppression was excluded. Method: immunoSEQ multiplex PCR; TCRdb's copy keeps in-frame clones and lacks some. The sample holds 65,000 to 80,000 clones, over 75% seen once. This CDR3 is built from 14 residues. In germline, CDR1 is SGHNT, CDR2 YENEEA. J lost 6 bases, V lost 5 bases, and 8 bases had no gene match. The sequences come from CD4+ or CD8+ T cells sorted from blood, collected in a trial of the OX40 agonist ivuxolimab. The chain uses TRBV11-3 and TRBJ2-7, with TRBD1 identical over 9 bases. The TCR originated in an adult with an advanced solid tumor such as melanoma, head and neck, liver or kidney cancer. The CDR3 DNA sequence: TGTGCCAGCAGCGAAACCGGGACAGGGTCCGAGCAGTACTTC. Translation: CASSETGTGSEQYF.